One and the same sample provided the 24 T cell receptor beta chains below, sequenced in a study of T cell clonotyping in hematopoietic cell transplantation. The assay was immunoSEQ multiplex PCR, and TCRdb's table has in-frame clones only and misses some. The sample holds just under 9,500 clones, roughly 85% seen once. Source: PBMCs, taken 180 days after allogeneic stem cell transplant. These receptors were obtained from a male patient between 35 and 55 years old who had an allogeneic stem cell transplant from a related donor, so the T cells may come from the graft donor. Some clones in this sample may be carry-over from other donors' samples.

This clone has just a few counts. The chain combines TRBV4-3 with TRBJ2-7; D might be TRBD1 or TRBD2, each matching 5 bases. The CDR3 is made up of 15 amino acids. The V and J ends lost 4 bases and 0 bases respectively, with 13 bases between them. Germline loops: CDR1 LGHNA, CDR2 YSLEER. Here the CDR3 reads CASSPGAGSSYEQYF. CDR3 DNA sequence: TGCGCCAGCAGCCCCGGGGCTGGAAGCTCCTACGAGCAGTACTTC.

This chain uses TRBV6-5 with TRBJ2-6; 8 bases line up with TRBD1. The CDR3 is made up of 16 amino acids. Germline V gene lookup returns CDR1 MNHEY and CDR2 SVGAGI. V gave up 4 bases and J gave up 1 base; unmatched junction bases: 3. In nucleotides, the CDR3 is TGTGCCAGCAGTTTTTACAGGGGGTCTGGGGCCAACGTCCTGACTTTC. Protein product: CASSFYRGSGANVLTF.

The rearrangement joins TRBV6-5 to TRBJ1-2; tentatively, D is TRBD1 (5 bases). CDR3 length: 12 residues. Germline-derived CDR1 and CDR2 are MNHEY and SVGAGI. V was cut by 2 bases and J by 9 bases, with 10 bases left in between. The CDR3 region is CASSYGGWSYTF. The CDR3 DNA reads TGTGCCAGCAGTTACGGGGGTTGGAGCTACACCTTC.

This clone turned up a few times. The chain recombines TRBV15 with TRBJ2-7, with TRBD1 matching 7 bases. The germline gives CDR1 LNHNV, CDR2 YYDKDF (reference sequence). V gave up 0 bases and J gave up 2 bases; unmatched junction bases: 4. The CDR3 sequence is 15 residues long. The CDR3 reads CATSRDITGAYEQYF. For the CDR3, the DNA is TGTGCCACCAGCAGAGATATCACAGGGGCCTACGAGCAGTACTTC.

In DNA form, the CDR3 reads TGTGCCAGCAGTCTACACGGCGCAGACTATGGCTACACCTTC. Translation gives CASSLHGADYGYTF. This chain uses TRBV6-5 with TRBJ1-2; the D is unclear. Germline CDR1 and CDR2: MNHEY and SVGAGI. V lost 5 bases to trimming and J lost 3 bases, with 13 bases between them. The CDR3 spans 14 residues.

The chain employs TRBV9 and TRBJ1-1; 7 bases match TRBD1. This CDR3 is built from 14 residues. V shed 4 bases and J 3 bases; nucleotides not matched to a gene: 6. The germline V gene has CDR1 SGDLS and CDR2 YYNGEE. The CDR3 bases are TGTGCCAGCAGCCCCCTACAGGGGTACACTGAAGCTTTCTTT. This translates into CASSPLQGYTEAFF.

The J gene is TRBJ2-6, the V gene TRBV19; 8 bases match TRBD2. The CDR3 is made up of 18 amino acids. Per germline, CDR1 LNHDA and CDR2 SQIVND (reference sequence). V lost 2 bases and J lost 0; bases outside the gene matches: 6. The CDR3 region is CASSILAGGLSGANVLTF. DNA for the CDR3: TGTGCCAGTAGTATACTGGCGGGAGGCCTCTCTGGGGCCAACGTCCTGACTTTC.

As concerns this clone: Additional DNA sequences in this sample encode the identical CDR3. The chain links TRBV11-2 to TRBJ2-5, with a tentative D call TRBD2 (5 bases). Trimming took 1 base from V and 2 from J, leaving 5 bases between them. The CDR3 contains 13 residues. In germline, CDR1 is SGHAT, CDR2 FQNNGV. CDR3 protein: CASSLGRQETQYF. The CDR3 nucleotides are TGTGCCAGCAGCTTAGGGAGGCAAGAGACCCAGTACTTC.

The chain uses TRBV7-8 and TRBJ1-3, with D uncertain. Deletions cut 1 base from V and 0 bases from J, with 10 bases between. Germline CDR1 is SGHVS and CDR2 is FQNEAQ. CDR3 length equals 16 residues. DNA of the CDR3: TGTGCCAGCAGCTTAGGGGTCGCGAGCTCTGGAAACACCATATATTTT. Translating gives CASSLGVASSGNTIYF.

V is TRBV7-2 and J is TRBJ1-4, with D maybe TRBD1 (5 bases). Germline CDR1 reads SGHTA; CDR2 reads FQGNSA. The length of the CDR3 is 14 residues. V was trimmed by 1 base and J by 8 bases, leaving 11 bases between them. The CDR3 spells CASSLGRTGEKLFF. The CDR3 region has the DNA TGTGCCAGCAGCTTAGGTCGCACAGGAGAAAAACTGTTTTTT.

By share, this clone counts as large. The V call is TRBV19, the J call TRBJ1-1; perhaps TRBD1 as D (6 bases). The germline gives CDR1 LNHDA, CDR2 SQIVND (reference sequence). This CDR3 is 14 amino acids long. V was shortened by 4 bases and J by 5 bases, with 14 bases between the two germline ends. The CDR3 spells CASSTQRGGTEAFF. Written as DNA, the CDR3 is TGTGCCAGTAGTACACAGAGAGGGGGGACTGAAGCTTTCTTT.

The chain is built from TRBV11-2 and TRBJ1-2; the D gene is possibly TRBD1 (6 bases). V shed 1 base and J shed 0 bases, with 12 bases lying between them. CDR1 SGHAT and CDR2 FQNNGV come from the germline V gene. The CDR3 is 16 amino acids. CDR3 sequence: CASSLGTATSNYGYTF. In DNA, the CDR3 is TGTGCCAGCAGCTTAGGGACAGCAACCTCTAACTATGGCTACACCTTC.

The chain links TRBV19 to TRBJ1-2; D might be TRBD1 (6 bases). The germline V gene has CDR1 LNHDA and CDR2 SQIVND (reference sequence). V was shortened by 10 bases and J by 3 bases, with 15 bases between the two germline ends. The CDR3 runs to 13 residues. The CDR3 loop is CATGGLRDYGYTF. CDR3 nucleotide sequence: TGTGCCACCGGGGGCCTCCGGGACTATGGCTACACCTTC.

The chain links TRBV29-1 to TRBJ1-1; D is uncertain. The V gene lost 0 bases and the J gene lost 5 bases, with 7 bases spanning the gap. CDR1 and CDR2 (germline): SQVTM, ANQGSEA. The CDR3 is 12 amino acids. In nucleotides, the CDR3 is TGCAGCGTTGAAGAGGGTTGGACTGAAGCTTTCTTT. This codes for CSVEEGWTEAFF.

V gene TRBV7-9 combines with J gene TRBJ1-6; D is undetermined. V was cut by 2 bases and J by 10 bases, with 6 bases left in between. There are 12 residues in the CDR3. The germline CDR1 and CDR2 sequences are SEHNR and FQNEAQ (reference sequence). DNA of the CDR3: TGTGCCAGCAGCTTACTGAGCTCACCCCTCCACTTT. Its translation is CASSLLSSPLHF.

The chain employs TRBV30 and TRBJ2-7; the D gene is possibly TRBD2 (5 bases). CDR1 is GTSNPN and CDR2 is SVGIG in the germline V gene (reference sequence). The CDR3 totals 12 residues. Trimming removed 3 bases at V and 5 bases at J, with 11 bases between. CDR3 in DNA: TGTGCCTGGAGCATCGGAGGAGACGAGCAGTACTTC. Its translation: CAWSIGGDEQYF.

The rearrangement links TRBV10-1 to TRBJ2-2; possibly TRBD1 for D (6 bases). Per the germline V gene, CDR1 is WNHNN and CDR2 is SYGVQD (reference sequence). This CDR3 region has 15 residues. V dropped 6 bases and J dropped 5 bases, with 16 bases sitting between them. CDR3: CASSGTGTNTGELFF. The CDR3 DNA sequence: TGCGCCAGCAGCGGTACCGGGACAAATACCGGGGAGCTGTTTTTT.

This chain connects TRBV9 to TRBJ1-4; no definite D call. Germline V gene data show CDR1 as SGDLS and CDR2 as YYNGEE. The CDR3 contains 14 residues. V was pared by 0 bases and J by 4 bases, with 7 bases between. The chain's CDR3 is CASSVAGNNEKLFF. The CDR3 DNA sequence: TGTGCCAGCAGCGTAGCGGGAAATAATGAAAAACTGTTTTTT.

This chain links TRBV5-6 with TRBJ2-1; 8 bases agree with TRBD2. Germline trimming cut 1 base from V and 2 bases from J; bases unmatched to any gene: 5. Per germline, CDR1 SGHDT and CDR2 YYEEEE. The CDR3 runs to 16 residues. This chain's CDR3 is CASSLFGGATYNEQFF. The DNA of the CDR3 is TGTGCCAGCAGCTTGTTCGGGGGGGCCACCTACAATGAGCAGTTCTTC.

The chain links TRBV7-3 to TRBJ2-2, with TRBD2 identical over 16 bases. Germline V lookup: CDR1 SGHTA, CDR2 FQGTGA. This CDR3 has 17 residues. V shed 5 bases and J 6 bases; nucleotides not matched to a gene: 6. The DNA for the CDR3 is TGTGCCAGCAGCCCCACGGGACTAGCGGGGGGGTCCGGGGAGCTGTTTTTT. Translated: CASSPTGLAGGSGELFF.

The chain's CDR3 is CSALSAVSTFF. The CDR3 DNA is TGCAGTGCTTTATCGGCAGTCTCTACTTTCTTT. This chain uses TRBV20-1 with TRBJ1-1, with D unclear. The germline gives CDR1 DFQATT, CDR2 SNEGSKA (reference sequence). The CDR3 loop spans 11 amino acids. Trimming shortened V by 5 bases and J by 12 bases, and 16 bases separated the two germline ends.

The chain is built from TRBV6-5 and TRBJ2-5, with D perhaps TRBD1 or TRBD2 (5 bases each). Germline CDR1 is MNHEY and CDR2 is SVGAGI. CDR3 length equals 14 residues. V dropped 1 base and J dropped 1 base, with 7 bases sitting between them. The CDR3 loop is CASSYFGGQETQYF. The DNA for the CDR3 is TGTGCCAGCAGTTACTTTGGGGGCCAAGAGACCCAGTACTTC.

Only a few counts were recorded for this clone. This sequence joins TRBV10-1 and TRBJ1-1; 7 bases line up with TRBD1. CDR1 is WNHNN and CDR2 is SYGVQD in the germline V gene (reference sequence). V lost 6 bases, J lost 10 bases, and 11 bases stayed unmatched. The CDR3 is made up of 13 amino acids. CDR3 nucleotides: TGCGCCAGCAGACCCCGACAGGGCCTCTCAGCTTTCTTT. It translates to CASRPRQGLSAFF.

DNA of the CDR3: TGTGCCAGTAGTGGGACAGAAGTATACACTGAAGCTTTCTTT. It specifies CASSGTEVYTEAFF. J is TRBJ1-1 and V is TRBV19; 7 positions match TRBD1. With 5 bases clipped from V and 3 bases from J, the junction kept 6 bases outside the gene matches. Germline values: CDR1 LNHDA, CDR2 SQIVND (reference sequence). The length of the CDR3 is 14 residues.